These T cell receptor beta chains were read from a single sample in a study of blood T cell repertoires in COVID-19. The data were produced by immunoSEQ multiplex PCR, yet TCRdb's version contains in-frame clones alone and is incomplete. The data hold about 130,000 clones, with around 73% observed a single time. Sequenced material: peripheral blood. These receptors originate from a man aged 60-69 years who had recovered from COVID-19. Both conserved end residues are part of each CDR3. Each record gives: D gene, clone size, J gene, V gene, CDR3 protein, CDR3 DNA. A D gene is named only where the DNA matches it firmly. A row's size may be missing; if present it is once, few, many or a size class.

D gene: .; clone size: .; J gene: TRBJ2-6; V gene: TRBV2; CDR3 protein: CASSESYAQGANVLTF; CDR3 DNA: TGTGCCAGCAGTGAATCGTACGCGCAAGGGGCCAACGTCCTGACTTTC
D gene: .; clone size: once; J gene: TRBJ2-7; V gene: TRBV6-5; CDR3 protein: CASSISRNAYEQYF; CDR3 DNA: TGTGCCAGCAGTATTTCGCGGAACGCCTACGAGCAGTACTTC
D gene: TRBD2; clone size: .; J gene: TRBJ2-3; V gene: TRBV9; CDR3 protein: CASSVGLAVDTQYF; CDR3 DNA: TGTGCCAGCAGCGTTGGACTAGCAGTCGATACGCAGTATTTT
D gene: TRBD2; clone size: .; J gene: TRBJ2-3; V gene: TRBV3-1/TRBV3-2; CDR3 protein: CASSQEWETSGREFTDTQYF; CDR3 DNA: TGTGCCAGCAGCCAAGAATGGGAGACTAGCGGGAGGGAGTTCACAGATACGCAGTATTTT
D gene: TRBD1; clone size: .; J gene: TRBJ1-6; V gene: TRBV5-5; CDR3 protein: CASSTETGGNSPLHF; CDR3 DNA: TGTGCCAGCAGCACGGAGACAGGGGGCAATTCACCCCTCCACTTT
D gene: .; clone size: .; J gene: TRBJ1-2; V gene: TRBV11-3; CDR3 protein: CASSLVGSYTF; CDR3 DNA: TGTGCCAGCAGCTTGGTCGGGTCATACACCTTC
D gene: TRBD2; clone size: .; J gene: TRBJ2-7; V gene: TRBV19; CDR3 protein: CASIAGGPLEEQYF; CDR3 DNA: TGTGCCAGTATAGCGGGGGGGCCGTTGGAGGAGCAGTACTTC
D gene: TRBD1; clone size: .; J gene: TRBJ2-1; V gene: TRBV13; CDR3 protein: CASSRRQGGNEQFF; CDR3 DNA: TGTGCCAGCAGCCGGCGACAGGGTGGCAATGAGCAGTTCTTC
D gene: .; clone size: few; J gene: TRBJ1-1; V gene: TRBV19; CDR3 protein: CARGCTEAFF; CDR3 DNA: TGTGCCCGCGGGTGCACTGAAGCTTTCTTT
D gene: .; clone size: .; J gene: TRBJ2-7; V gene: TRBV20-1; CDR3 protein: CSAILSYEQYF; CDR3 DNA: TGCAGTGCTATCCTCTCCTACGAGCAGTACTTC
D gene: .; clone size: .; J gene: TRBJ2-7; V gene: TRBV18; CDR3 protein: CASSPGRSSYEQYF; CDR3 DNA: TGTGCCAGCTCACCGGGGCGGAGCTCCTACGAGCAGTACTTC
D gene: .; clone size: .; J gene: TRBJ2-5; V gene: TRBV6-2/TRBV6-3; CDR3 protein: CASSRAGSLQETQYF; CDR3 DNA: TGTGCCAGCAGCCGAGCGGGCAGTCTCCAAGAGACCCAGTACTTC
D gene: TRBD1; clone size: .; J gene: TRBJ1-2; V gene: TRBV24-1; CDR3 protein: CATSDLLQGDYTF; CDR3 DNA: TGTGCCACCAGTGATTTGCTTCAGGGGGACTACACCTTC
D gene: .; clone size: .; J gene: TRBJ2-5; V gene: TRBV7-2; CDR3 protein: CASSSLGETQYF; CDR3 DNA: TGTGCCAGCAGCTCCCTGGGCGAGACCCAGTACTTC
D gene: TRBD1; clone size: few; J gene: TRBJ1-2; V gene: TRBV5-4; CDR3 protein: CASSLDRQGYGYTF; CDR3 DNA: TGTGCCAGCAGCTTGGACCGACAGGGCTATGGCTACACCTTC